This T cell receptor (beta chain) was captured in a study of cytomegalovirus exposure and HLA in healthy donors. This PCR relied on a set of 60 Vbeta primers and 13 Jbeta primers. This table comes from immunoSEQ multiplex PCR, and its TCRdb copy is limited to in-frame clones, with some not included. The data show around 99,000 clones, around 82% seen once. Regarding this clone: Antigen: not known.

Notes on the study in general: Several V segments, TRBV6-2 and TRBV6-3 among them, could not be told apart and were dropped. Presence/absence analyses took donor sequencing depth as roughly uniform.

V was pared by 5 bases and J by 1 base, with 11 bases between. The germline V gene has CDR1 SGHTA and CDR2 FQGNSA. The length of the CDR3 is 14 residues. The V gene is TRBV7-2, the J gene TRBJ1-1; D ambiguous. Input material: PBMCs. The sequence was obtained from a man aged 35-49 years in good health and CMV-seronegative. The CDR3 loop is CASSHGRGNTEAFF. CDR3 DNA sequence: TGTGCCAGCAGCCACGGACGGGGGAACACTGAAGCTTTCTTT.